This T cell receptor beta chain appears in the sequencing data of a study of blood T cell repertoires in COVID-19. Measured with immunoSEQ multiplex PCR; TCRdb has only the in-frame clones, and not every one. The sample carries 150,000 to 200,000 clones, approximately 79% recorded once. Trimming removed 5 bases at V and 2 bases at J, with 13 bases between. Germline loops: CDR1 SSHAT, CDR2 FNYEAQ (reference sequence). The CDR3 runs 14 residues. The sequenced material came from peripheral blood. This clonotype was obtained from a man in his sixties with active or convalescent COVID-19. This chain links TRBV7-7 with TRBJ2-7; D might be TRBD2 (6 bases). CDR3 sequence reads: CASSPGGDAYEQYF. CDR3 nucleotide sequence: TGTGCCAGCAGCCCAGGCGGGGATGCCTACGAGCAGTACTTC.